One sample yielded the 28 T cell receptor beta chains listed below, sequenced in a study of spatial heterogeneity in lung cancer. This sample's time point: sample taken at primary tumor resection. Unsorted whole RNA from tumor, nontumor lung or frozen PBMC underwent sequencing. TCRdb re-called the 5' RACE reads with MiXCR, one entry per CDR3 protein. The sample records nearly 50,000 distinct CDR3 sequences, 7.6% being singletons. The sample consisted of PBMCs, taken at surgery. The source is a female donor with early-stage non-small cell lung cancer.

This clonotype was seen repeatedly, ten times or more. V usage is TRBV5-1 and J usage is TRBJ2-1; 9 bases line up with TRBD2. The CDR3 consists of 14 residues. From germline, CDR1 is SGHRS and CDR2 YFSETQ. Germline trimming cut 2 bases from V and 5 bases from J; bases unmatched to any gene: 2. Here the CDR3 reads CASSFRLADNEQFF. CDR3 DNA: TGCGCCAGCAGCTTCAGACTAGCGGACAATGAGCAGTTCTTC.

This clonotype was seen repeatedly, ten times or more. The chain combines TRBV4-3 with TRBJ1-6; D gene unclear. This CDR3 comprises 15 residues. CDR1 and CDR2 from the germline V gene are LGHNA and YSLEER. Trimming took off 5 bases at V and 8 bases at J, with 16 bases between the two ends. CDR3 sequence reads: CASSSEAALDSPLHF. CDR3 DNA: TGCGCCAGCAGCTCAGAGGCGGCTTTAGATTCACCCCTCCACTTT.

In its sample, this clonotype was seen a few times. V and J are TRBV6-5 and TRBJ1-1; 11 positions agree with TRBD1. This CDR3 spans 15 amino acids. The germline gives CDR1 MNHEY, CDR2 SVGAGI. With 0 bases clipped from V and 8 bases from J, the junction kept 5 bases outside the gene matches. The CDR3: CASSYSGQGVSEAFF. Here the CDR3 DNA reads TGTGCCAGCAGTTACTCGGGACAGGGGGTTTCCGAAGCTTTCTTT.

This clonotype appeared a few times. The chain couples TRBV30 to TRBJ2-7; 11 positions agree with TRBD2. The CDR3 is 17 residues long. Unmatched junction bases numbered 14, after V lost 3 bases and J lost 4 bases. Germline CDR1 GTSNPN, CDR2 SVGIG (reference sequence). In DNA form, the CDR3 reads TGTGCCTGGAGCACCTTTTCTAGCGGGGGGACTCAATACGAGCAGTACTTC. This codes for CAWSTFSSGGTQYEQYF.

The rearrangement joins TRBV4-3 to TRBJ2-7; no reliable D call. This CDR3 has 14 amino acids. CDR1 LGHNA and CDR2 YSLEER come from the germline V gene. Between the trimmed V and J ends, which lost 5 bases and 1 base, there was a span of 12 bases. CDR3: CASSTDTESYEQYF. CDR3 coding DNA: TGCGCCAGCAGCACCGATACAGAGTCCTACGAGCAGTACTTC.

This clonotype was observed a handful of times. The chain combines TRBV11-2 with TRBJ2-1; D unclear. V gave up 0 bases and J gave up 6 bases, with 12 bases separating them. The CDR3 covers 15 residues. Germline-derived CDR1 and CDR2 are SGHAT and FQNNGV. CDR3 in amino acids: CASSLDSRGTNEQFF. The CDR3 nucleotides read TGTGCCAGCAGCTTAGACTCTAGAGGAACCAATGAGCAGTTCTTC.

This clonotype was found a few times. V and J are TRBV6-2 or TRBV6-3 and TRBJ2-6, with D maybe TRBD2 (6 bases). Germline loops: CDR1 MNHEY, CDR2 SVGEGT. The CDR3 consists of 15 residues. With 5 bases removed from V and 2 bases from J, the gap between germline ends came to 10 bases. Here the CDR3 reads CASSDGGAGANVLTF. DNA for the CDR3: TGTGCCAGCAGTGACGGGGGAGCTGGGGCCAACGTCCTGACTTTC.

This clonotype was seen a few times. The chain links TRBV18 to TRBJ1-2; D is undetermined. The CDR3 length is 14 residues. Germline V gene data show CDR1 as KGHSH and CDR2 as LQKENI. The V end was cut by 0 bases, the J end by 6 bases, with 11 bases between. CDR3 DNA: TGTGCCAGCTCACCACCGGGAACGTTAGATGGCTACACCTTC. This translates into CASSPPGTLDGYTF.

The CDR3 coding sequence is TGCAGTGCTAGCAACAGGATTCCCTCCTATAATTCACCCCTCCACTTT. Translated: CSASNRIPSYNSPLHF. V is TRBV20-1 and J is TRBJ1-6, with TRBD1 as a possible D gene (5 bases). The CDR3 extends over 16 amino acids. V lost 3 bases and J 0 bases, leaving 12 bases between the germline ends. In germline, CDR1 is DFQATT, CDR2 SNEGSKA (reference sequence).

This clonotype occurred many times. V usage is TRBV20-1 and J usage is TRBJ1-1; D perhaps matches TRBD1 (5 bases). Looked up from germline, CDR1 is DFQATT and CDR2 is SNEGSKA (reference sequence). V gave up 3 bases and J gave up 0 bases, with 11 bases separating them. The CDR3 totals 14 residues. The CDR3 DNA follows: TGCAGTGCTAGGAAAGAGGGGTTGAACACTGAAGCTTTCTTT. It codes for CSARKEGLNTEAFF.

This rearrangement joins TRBV6-1 to TRBJ1-3; perhaps TRBD1 as D (6 bases). Germline V gene lookup returns CDR1 MNHNS and CDR2 SASEGT. The CDR3 runs to 14 residues. Trimming took off 8 bases at V and 4 bases at J, with 15 bases between the two ends. In DNA, the CDR3 is TGTGCCAGCTGCCCAGACAGGTCGGGAAACACCATATATTTT. This gives the protein CASCPDRSGNTIYF.

This clonotype appeared many times. The chain combines TRBV13 with TRBJ1-2; no definite D call. Germline loops: CDR1 PRHDT, CDR2 FYEKMQ (reference sequence). The length of the CDR3 is 13 residues. Between the trimmed V and J ends, which lost 0 bases and 4 bases, there was a span of 6 bases. The chain's CDR3 is CASSLGGSYGYTF. For the CDR3, the DNA is TGTGCCAGCAGCTTAGGGGGGAGCTATGGCTACACCTTC. The whole variable domain, remainder taken from reference TRBV13 and TRBJ1-2, is AAGVIQSPRHLIKEKRETATLKCYPIPRHDTVYWYQQGPGQDPQFLISFYEKMQSDKGSIPDRFSAQQFSDYHSELNMSSLELGDSALYFCASSLGGSYGYTFGSGTRLTVV.

The chain uses TRBV30 and TRBJ1-4; the match to TRBD1 covers 7 bases. Germline CDR1 is GTSNPN and CDR2 is SVGIG (reference sequence). V shed 2 bases, J shed 3 bases, and the junction held 9 bases outside the gene matches. The CDR3 spans 16 residues. The CDR3 coding sequence is TGTGCCTGGAGTTCGACAGGGACTCTCGCTAATGAAAAACTGTTTTTT. Protein sequence: CAWSSTGTLANEKLFF.

The sample holds a few counts of this clonotype. The rearrangement links TRBV5-4 to TRBJ1-6, with a tentative D call TRBD1 (5 bases). CDR3 size: 16 residues. V shed 0 bases and J shed 9 bases, with 16 bases lying between them. Germline V gene sequence: CDR1 SGHNT, CDR2 YYREEE (reference sequence). CDR3 coding DNA: TGTGCCAGCAGCTTGGACAGGAACCCCGGGAGTTCACCCCTCCACTTT. Translating gives CASSLDRNPGSSPLHF.

The chain is built from TRBV3-1 and TRBJ2-2; D tentatively fits TRBD1 or TRBD2 (5 bases each). V gave up 3 bases and J gave up 1 base, with 9 bases separating them. The CDR3 sequence is 15 residues long. Per the germline V gene, CDR1 is LGHDT and CDR2 is YNNKEL (reference sequence). The CDR3: CASSQGVRNTGELFF. In nucleotides, the CDR3 is TGTGCCAGCAGCCAGGGGGTGAGGAACACCGGGGAGCTGTTTTTT. Drawing the rest from reference TRBV3-1 and TRBJ2-2, the complete variable domain is DTAVSQTPKYLVTQMGNDKSIKCEQNLGHDTMYWYKQDSKKFLKIMFSYNNKELIINETVPNRFSPKSPDKAHLNLHINSLELGDSAVYFCASSQGVRNTGELFFGEGSRLTVL.

This rearrangement joins TRBV19 to TRBJ1-5; 7 positions match TRBD1. The CDR3 loop spans 13 amino acids. Germline V gives CDR1 LNHDA, CDR2 SQIVND (reference sequence). The trim removed 9 bases at V and 7 bases at J, leaving 9 bases unmatched. The CDR3 region has the DNA TGTGCCAGCTCACAGGGGAAATACCAGCCCCAGCATTTT. It translates to CASSQGKYQPQHF.

The chain couples TRBV30 to TRBJ2-2; D is possibly TRBD2 (7 bases). The CDR3 has 16 amino acids. Germline-derived CDR1 and CDR2 are GTSNPN and SVGIG (reference sequence). V gave up 1 base and J gave up 5 bases, with 17 bases separating them. The DNA for the CDR3 is TGTGCCTGGAGTGACGGGGGGCCCCCGGGTACCGGGGAGCTGTTTTTT. Its protein is CAWSDGGPPGTGELFF. Full variable domain (rest looked up from reference TRBV30 and TRBJ2-2): SQTIHQWPATLVQPVGSPLSLECTVEGTSNPNLYWYRQAAGRGLQLLFYSVGIGQISSEVPQNLSASRPQDRQFILSSKKLLLSDSGFYLCAWSDGGPPGTGELFFGEGSRLTVL.

In its sample, this clonotype was seen many times. The chain employs TRBV7-2 and TRBJ2-5; weak D call: TRBD2 (6 bases). This CDR3 is built from 15 residues. V was pared by 5 bases and J by 2 bases, with 15 bases between. Germline assignment: CDR1 SGHTA and CDR2 FQGNSA. The CDR3 protein is CASSPIGGGQETQYF. The CDR3 DNA reads as TGTGCCAGCAGCCCAATCGGGGGTGGGCAAGAGACCCAGTACTTC.

This chain uses TRBV6-1 with TRBJ1-2; D gene unclear. Germline V lookup: CDR1 MNHNS, CDR2 SASEGT. Trimming removed 0 bases from V and 1 base from J, with 3 bases in between. The CDR3 runs 13 residues. CDR3 protein: CASSEAFNYGYTF. CDR3 sequence (DNA): TGTGCCAGCAGTGAAGCCTTTAACTATGGCTACACCTTC.

This clonotype came up many times. The V gene is TRBV20-1, the J gene TRBJ2-3; D is undetermined. Trimming took off 1 base at V and 7 bases at J, with 18 bases between the two ends. This CDR3 region has 15 residues. Looked up from germline, CDR1 is DFQATT and CDR2 is SNEGSKA (reference sequence). CDR3 DNA: TGCAGTGCTAGAGCCCTGGAACAGTCTCAGCATACGCAGTATTTT. It specifies CSARALEQSQHTQYF.

J is TRBJ1-6 and V is TRBV7-9; D call uncertain. Trimming took 4 bases from V and 9 from J, leaving 7 bases between them. Germline V gene data show CDR1 as SEHNR and CDR2 as FQNEAQ (reference sequence). The CDR3 has 12 residues. CDR3 DNA sequence: TGTGCCAGCAGCTCATTTCGTTCACCCCTCCACTTT. Protein sequence: CASSSFRSPLHF.

This clonotype was observed a few times. The V and J genes are TRBV7-6 and TRBJ2-5; tentative D call: TRBD2 (5 bases). Per germline, CDR1 SGHVS and CDR2 FNYEAQ. The CDR3 length is 14 residues. V lost 0 bases and J 5 bases, leaving 10 bases between the germline ends. The CDR3 region is CASSLAPRGETQYF. The CDR3 DNA sequence: TGTGCCAGCAGCTTAGCCCCAAGAGGGGAGACCCAGTACTTC.

The chain has TRBV6-2 or TRBV6-3 and TRBJ2-7; 9 nucleotides match TRBD2. Trimming took 2 bases from V and 2 from J; bases not matched to a gene: 13. There are 18 residues in the CDR3. Germline CDR1 and CDR2: MNHEY and SVGEGT. CDR3 DNA: TGTGCCAGCAGTTACATATCCGGGACTAGCTATTTCACCTACGAGCAGTACTTC. This encodes CASSYISGTSYFTYEQYF.

V is TRBV30 and J is TRBJ2-2; TRBD2 matches at 12 bases. The germline CDR1 and CDR2 sequences are GTSNPN and SVGIG (reference sequence). Trimming took 2 bases from V and 5 from J; bases not matched to a gene: 9. The CDR3 has 17 residues. The CDR3 protein is CAWSLRLAGGPTGELFF. The CDR3 DNA reads TGTGCCTGGAGTCTGCGCCTAGCGGGGGGGCCAACCGGGGAGCTGTTTTTT.

This clonotype was found many times. The gene calls are TRBV4-3 and TRBJ1-2; D may be TRBD1 (6 bases). Between the trimmed V and J ends, which lost 2 bases and 8 bases, there was a span of 15 bases. The CDR3 is made up of 14 amino acids. CDR1 LGHNA and CDR2 YSLEER come from the germline V gene. The CDR3 DNA is TGCGCCAGCAGCCAACAGGGGTCTGTATCCGGCTACACCTTC. Amino acids: CASSQQGSVSGYTF.

The table lists this clonotype with many counts. The gene calls are TRBV4-2 and TRBJ1-1; D unclear. The CDR3 has 15 residues. Germline V gives CDR1 LGHNA, CDR2 YNFKEQ. The germline V and J ends were trimmed by 1 base and 0 bases, with 9 bases remaining between them. CDR3 coding DNA: TGTGCCAGCAGCCAAGGAATCGAAATGAACACTGAAGCTTTCTTT. Translating it yields CASSQGIEMNTEAFF.

This clonotype is termed medium-sized. The CDR3 spells CASSGGFGYTF. CDR3 DNA: TGTGCCAGCAGCGGGGGGTTTGGCTACACCTTC. The gene calls are TRBV7-2 and TRBJ1-2; a possible D gene is TRBD1 (5 bases). The CDR3 is 11 amino acids. Germline CDR1 is SGHTA and CDR2 is FQGNSA. Deletions cut 5 bases from V and 7 bases from J, with 8 bases between.

This clonotype appeared many times. The V gene is TRBV29-1, the J gene TRBJ1-2, with D perhaps TRBD1 (6 bases). CDR1 is SQVTM, CDR2 ANQGSEA, per germline. The CDR3 is made up of 14 amino acids. The V end was cut by 5 bases, the J end by 2 bases, with 15 bases between. CDR3 sequence (DNA): TGCAGCGTTACTACAGGGAAATGGAACTATGGCTACACCTTC. Protein: CSVTTGKWNYGYTF.